Below, 30 T cell receptor beta chains from the same sample are listed, as sequenced in a study of memory CD4+ T cells and cytomegalovirus serostatus. The sort gate was single viable CD3+CD4+CD8-CD45RO+ cells for memory CD4+ T cells. Libraries were prepared by immunoSEQ multiplex PCR; TCRdb keeps only in-frame clonotypes and omits some of them. The sample holds 40,000 to 50,000 clones, over 65% seen once. The specimen sequenced was memory CD4+ T cells from blood. The origin of the receptors is an adult in good health and CMV-seronegative.

The chain recombines TRBV6-6 with TRBJ1-1; possibly TRBD1 for D (5 bases). V lost 0 bases and J 3 bases, leaving 11 bases between the germline ends. The V gene's germline CDR1 is MNHNY and CDR2 SVGAGI (reference sequence). The CDR3 length is 15 residues. In DNA form, the CDR3 reads TGTGCCAGCAGTTACTCGGGCAGGGAGTACACTGAAGCTTTCTTT. Translation: CASSYSGREYTEAFF.

The chain is built from TRBV7-6 and TRBJ2-7, with 7 bases that match TRBD1. The CDR3 spans 13 residues. Germline V CDR1 and CDR2: SGHVS, FNYEAQ. V trimming: 1 base; J trimming: 5 bases; junction bases outside the gene matches: 2. CDR3 sequence reads: CASSLVQGDEQYF. The CDR3 region has the DNA TGTGCCAGCAGCTTAGTCCAGGGGGACGAGCAGTACTTC.

This chain uses TRBV7-8 with TRBJ2-3; D might be TRBD1 or TRBD2, each matching 6 bases. The V end lost 1 base, the J end lost 5 bases, and 13 bases lay between the germline ends. This CDR3 spans 15 amino acids. Germline assignment: CDR1 SGHVS and CDR2 FQNEAQ. The CDR3 DNA reads TGTGCCAGCAGCTTAGTGAGGGGGGCGGGAGATACGCAGTATTTT. It specifies CASSLVRGAGDTQYF.

This clone was observed a few times. The V gene is TRBV28, the J gene TRBJ1-6, with D possibly matching TRBD1 (6 bases). The CDR3 sequence is 17 residues long. Germline V gene sequence: CDR1 MDHEN, CDR2 SYDVKM. V lost 3 bases and J lost 6, with 18 bases in between. The CDR3 coding sequence is TGTGCCAGCAGTTTGCCACGAACGGGGGCCTCTAATTCACCCCTCCACTTT. This gives the protein CASSLPRTGASNSPLHF.

V usage is TRBV28 and J usage is TRBJ2-7; 9 bases match TRBD1. The CDR3 consists of 15 residues. The germline V gene has CDR1 MDHEN and CDR2 SYDVKM. The V gene end was trimmed by 3 bases and the J gene end by 4 bases; junction bases not matched to a gene: 7. The CDR3 reads CASSFLGTGPYEQYF. CDR3 DNA: TGTGCCAGCAGTTTCCTCGGGACAGGGCCATACGAGCAGTACTTC.

This clone was detected once. The chain has TRBV28 and TRBJ2-7; unclear D gene. The CDR3 is made up of 11 amino acids. The V gene lost 6 bases and the J gene lost 6 bases, with 9 bases spanning the gap. Germline V gives CDR1 MDHEN, CDR2 SYDVKM. The CDR3 DNA reads as TGTGCCAGCAGGGTGGGTCTCGAGCAGTACTTC. It yields the protein CASRVGLEQYF.

The chain carries TRBV7-9 and TRBJ2-7; D is undetermined. The CDR3 covers 16 residues. Trimming cost V 1 base and J 1 base, with 14 bases left between them. Germline values: CDR1 SEHNR, CDR2 FQNEAQ (reference sequence). CDR3 DNA sequence: TGTGCCAGCAGCTTAGGCTACGGCCTTGTGTCCTACGAGCAGTACTTC. Protein sequence: CASSLGYGLVSYEQYF.

In nucleotides, the CDR3 is TGTGCCAGCAGACACCCGACAGGGTTCTATGGCTACACCTTC. Protein: CASRHPTGFYGYTF. The chain links TRBV2 to TRBJ1-2; 7 bases agree with TRBD1. CDR3 length: 14 amino acids. Germline CDR1 SNHLY, CDR2 FYNNEI. The trim removed 6 bases at V and 4 bases at J, leaving 8 bases unmatched.

This clone was recorded only once. The chain couples TRBV7-3 to TRBJ1-1; D possibly corresponds to TRBD1 (5 bases). Germline V gene lookup returns CDR1 SGHTA and CDR2 FQGTGA. V was clipped by 5 bases and J by 4 bases, with 17 bases between them. CDR3 length: 15 amino acids. This CDR3 reads CASSPQGQKGTEAFF. Written as DNA, the CDR3 is TGTGCCAGCAGCCCTCAAGGACAAAAGGGCACTGAAGCTTTCTTT.

The rearrangement joins TRBV28 to TRBJ2-3; D not certain. With 7 bases removed from V and 0 bases from J, the gap between germline ends came to 11 bases. The CDR3 spans 14 residues. CDR1 is MDHEN and CDR2 is SYDVKM in the germline V gene. This CDR3 is CASTPPTSTDTQYF. The CDR3 DNA reads as TGTGCCAGCACCCCCCCAACTAGCACAGATACGCAGTATTTT.

The chain joins TRBV6-5 to TRBJ1-2; D gene ambiguous. The germline CDR1 and CDR2 sequences are MNHEY and SVGAGI. The V end was cut by 7 bases, the J end by 5 bases, with 14 bases between. CDR3 length equals 13 residues. The CDR3 spells CASKEGPGYGYTF. The CDR3 DNA reads TGTGCCAGCAAAGAGGGCCCGGGATATGGCTACACCTTC.

The chain recombines TRBV7-2 with TRBJ2-1; D unresolved. The CDR3 length is 13 residues. The germline V gene has CDR1 SGHTA and CDR2 FQGNSA. Trimming removed 5 bases at V and 8 bases at J, with 13 bases between. CDR3 region: CASSPQGLDEQFF. For the CDR3, the DNA is TGTGCCAGCAGCCCACAAGGGTTGGATGAGCAGTTCTTC.

The chain is built from TRBV28 and TRBJ1-4; D gene ambiguous. CDR3 length equals 15 residues. V lost 3 bases and J 10 bases, leaving 18 bases between the germline ends. Germline CDR1 reads MDHEN; CDR2 reads SYDVKM. CDR3 nucleotide sequence: TGTGCCAGCAGTTTTTCGGTGAGGGCAGGCGGAAAACTGTTTTTT. It codes for CASSFSVRAGGKLFF.

The table lists this clone with a few counts. The chain links TRBV7-2 to TRBJ2-1, with unresolved D. The V and J ends lost 1 base and 4 bases respectively, with 11 bases between them. CDR3 length equals 15 residues. CDR1 is SGHTA and CDR2 is FQGNSA in the germline V gene. The CDR3 DNA reads TGTGCCAGCAGCTTAGATAGAGTTATGTACAATGAGCAGTTCTTC. Translating it yields CASSLDRVMYNEQFF. The variable domain in full, with the rest retrieved from reference TRBV7-2 and TRBJ2-1, is GAGVSQSPSNKVTEKGKDVELRCDPISGHTALYWYRQSLGQGLEFLIYFQGNSAPDKSGLPSDRFSAERTGGSVSTLTIQRTQQEDSAVYLCASSLDRVMYNEQFFGPGTRLTVL.

This rearrangement joins TRBV19 to TRBJ2-7; possibly TRBD1 for D (5 bases). The germline CDR1 and CDR2 sequences are LNHDA and SQIVND (reference sequence). Trimming cost V 1 base and J 0 bases, with 19 bases left between them. The CDR3 sequence is 18 residues long. CDR3: CASSIAFRQLRRSYEQYF. The CDR3 nucleotides read TGTGCCAGTAGTATAGCGTTTCGACAGCTAAGACGCTCCTACGAGCAGTACTTC.

This chain uses TRBV7-2 with TRBJ2-6; D unresolved. The CDR3 covers 15 residues. Trimming shortened V by 1 base and J by 0 bases, and 4 bases separated the two germline ends. Looked up from germline, CDR1 is SGHTA and CDR2 is FQGNSA. In nucleotides, the CDR3 is TGTGCCAGCAGCTTAGGTAGCTCTGGGGCCAACGTCCTGACTTTC. This sequence encodes CASSLGSSGANVLTF.

The genes are TRBV5-6 and TRBJ1-3; D not certain. CDR1 and CDR2 (germline): SGHDT, YYEEEE. With 4 bases removed from V and 2 bases from J, the gap between germline ends came to 4 bases. There are 12 residues in the CDR3. The CDR3 nucleotides are TGTGCCAGCAGCCGTCCTGGAAACACCATATATTTT. This gives the protein CASSRPGNTIYF.

The chain uses TRBV19 and TRBJ2-3, with a weak D call TRBD2 (6 bases). The germline CDR1 and CDR2 sequences are LNHDA and SQIVND (reference sequence). The CDR3 contains 14 residues. V gave up 6 bases and J gave up 2 bases, with 12 bases separating them. CDR3 sequence: CASSDGGYTDTQYF. The CDR3 DNA follows: TGTGCCAGTAGCGATGGGGGGTACACAGATACGCAGTATTTT.

The chain combines TRBV4-2 with TRBJ2-2, with D possibly being TRBD1 (6 bases). Germline V gives CDR1 LGHNA, CDR2 YNFKEQ. The V end lost 0 bases, the J end lost 0 bases, and 11 bases lay between the germline ends. The CDR3 sequence is 17 residues long. In DNA form, the CDR3 reads TGTGCCAGCAGCCAAGACAGGGGACCCTCGAACACCGGGGAGCTGTTTTTT. This sequence encodes CASSQDRGPSNTGELFF.

This sequence joins TRBV6-5 and TRBJ2-7; possible D gene TRBD2, 5 bases. This CDR3 comprises 13 residues. Germline V lookup: CDR1 MNHEY, CDR2 SVGAGI. V was pared by 7 bases and J by 2 bases, with 12 bases between. CDR3: CASKTPGTYEQYF. DNA for the CDR3: TGTGCCAGCAAGACCCCCGGGACCTACGAGCAGTACTTC.

The chain joins TRBV4-1 to TRBJ2-7; 12 nucleotides line up with TRBD2. Per the germline V gene, CDR1 is MGHRA and CDR2 is YSYEKL. Losses at the gene ends were 3 bases for V and 4 bases for J; bases not matched to a gene: 7. The CDR3 extends over 16 amino acids. The CDR3 sequence is CASSQALAGGLYEQYF. The CDR3 DNA follows: TGCGCCAGCAGCCAGGCCCTAGCGGGGGGGCTGTACGAGCAGTACTTC.

This clone was found a few times. The chain joins TRBV5-3 to TRBJ2-3, with 9 bases matching TRBD1. TRBV5-3 is classed as an ORF, of uncertain function. The CDR3 is made up of 14 amino acids. V shed 4 bases and J 7 bases; nucleotides not matched to a gene: 7. In DNA form, the CDR3 reads TGTGCCAGAAGCGACCGGGACAGGGAAAATACGCAGTATTTT. Translation: CARSDRDRENTQYF.

The chain uses TRBV7-2 and TRBJ2-1, with unresolved D. V shed 1 base and J shed 0 bases, with 7 bases lying between them. The CDR3 runs 15 residues. The germline V gene encodes CDR1 SGHTA and CDR2 FQGNSA. The CDR3 is CASSLEGFSYNEQFF. As DNA, the CDR3 is TGTGCCAGCAGCTTAGAGGGATTCTCCTACAATGAGCAGTTCTTC.

The chain carries TRBV6-5 and TRBJ2-5, with D perhaps given as TRBD1 or TRBD2 (6 bases each). V gave up 1 base and J gave up 5 bases, with 11 bases separating them. The CDR3 is 14 amino acids. Germline lookup yields CDR1 MNHEY and CDR2 SVGAGI. CDR3 bases: TGTGCCAGCAGTTACTTAGGGGGGCCTGAGACCCAGTACTTC. The encoded protein is CASSYLGGPETQYF.

This chain joins TRBV7-8 and TRBJ1-3; D gene ambiguous. V lost 0 bases, J lost 0 bases, and 6 bases lay in between. The CDR3 is 15 amino acids. From germline, CDR1 is SGHVS and CDR2 FQNEAQ. The CDR3 here is CASSLAIRSGNTIYF. The CDR3 region has the DNA TGTGCCAGCAGCTTAGCTATCCGCTCTGGAAACACCATATATTTT.

This clone was detected once. V gene TRBV19 combines with J gene TRBJ1-2; 7 nucleotides align to TRBD1. Germline-derived CDR1 and CDR2 are LNHDA and SQIVND (reference sequence). V lost 8 bases, J lost 2 bases, and 8 bases stayed unmatched. The CDR3 has 14 residues. The CDR3: CASVRQGENYGYTF. The CDR3 region has the DNA TGTGCCAGTGTTCGACAGGGAGAGAACTATGGCTACACCTTC.

This rearrangement joins TRBV5-1 to TRBJ2-2; D gene unclear. The CDR3 loop spans 15 amino acids. Trimming pared 0 bases from V and 6 bases from J, leaving 12 bases between. Germline values: CDR1 SGHRS, CDR2 YFSETQ. In DNA, the CDR3 is TGCGCCAGCAGCTTGGCCAGAGATCGGGCCGGGGAGCTGTTTTTT. Its translation is CASSLARDRAGELFF.

The chain employs TRBV29-1 and TRBJ2-1; 8 positions match TRBD2. Losses at the gene ends were 7 bases for V and 7 bases for J; bases not matched to a gene: 9. CDR1 is SQVTM, CDR2 ANQGSEA, per germline. The CDR3 covers 13 residues. In DNA form, the CDR3 reads TGCAGCGCCCGACGGGGGGGCCCGAATGAGCAGTTCTTC. This encodes CSARRGGPNEQFF.

V and J are TRBV6-5 and TRBJ1-5; D is undetermined. CDR3 length: 12 amino acids. Germline loops: CDR1 MNHEY, CDR2 SVGAGI. Trimming shortened V by 8 bases and J by 11 bases, and 16 bases separated the two germline ends. As DNA, the CDR3 is TGTGCCAGCCAGATCGCCGGAGGAGCCCAGCATTTT. Translated: CASQIAGGAQHF.

V gene TRBV1 combines with J gene TRBJ2-7; whether TRBD2, the table's D call, matches the DNA was not checked. TRBV1 is a pseudogene. CDR3 length: 21 amino acids. CDR3 loop: CTSSRGGGRRVSGPPAYEQYF. For the CDR3, the DNA is TGCACCAGCAGCCGAGGGGGGGGAAGGCGGGTATCGGGCCCTCCGGCCTACGAGCAGTACTTC.